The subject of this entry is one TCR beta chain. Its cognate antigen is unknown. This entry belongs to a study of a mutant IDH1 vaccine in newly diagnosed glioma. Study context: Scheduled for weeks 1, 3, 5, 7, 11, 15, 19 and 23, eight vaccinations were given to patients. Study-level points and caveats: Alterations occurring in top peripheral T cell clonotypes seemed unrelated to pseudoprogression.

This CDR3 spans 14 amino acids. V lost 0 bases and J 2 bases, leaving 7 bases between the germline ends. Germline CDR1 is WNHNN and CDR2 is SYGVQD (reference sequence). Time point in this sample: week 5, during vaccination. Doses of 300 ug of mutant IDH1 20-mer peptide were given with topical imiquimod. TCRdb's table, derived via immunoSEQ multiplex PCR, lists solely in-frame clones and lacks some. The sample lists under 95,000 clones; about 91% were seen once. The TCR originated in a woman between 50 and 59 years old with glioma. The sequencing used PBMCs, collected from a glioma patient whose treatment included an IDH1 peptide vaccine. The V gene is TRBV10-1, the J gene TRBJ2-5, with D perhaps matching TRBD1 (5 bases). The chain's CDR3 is CASSESTAQETQYF. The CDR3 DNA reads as TGCGCCAGCAGTGAGTCGACAGCTCAAGAGACCCAGTACTTC.